This TCR beta chain was sequenced in a study of cytomegalovirus exposure and HLA in healthy donors. The PCR had 60 Vbeta and 13 Jbeta primers. TCRdb keeps only in-frame clones here, not all; method: immunoSEQ multiplex PCR. The table has 150,000 or so clones, roughly 81% seen once. Per the germline V gene, CDR1 is MDHEN and CDR2 is SYDVKM. The CDR3 is 11 amino acids. V was cut by 4 bases and J by 10 bases, with 8 bases left in between. This clonotype originated in a woman under 30 in good health and CMV-seronegative. The chain is built from TRBV28 and TRBJ1-5; D gene unclear. The sequenced sample was PBMCs. The CDR3 region has the DNA TGTGCCAGCAGTTCCTCGGGACCCCAGCATTTT. This gives the protein CASSSSGPQHF.